The subject of this entry is one T cell receptor (beta chain). This entry belongs to a study of OX40 agonist ivuxolimab in advanced cancers. Using immunoSEQ multiplex PCR, the repertoire was profiled, and TCRdb retains in-frame clones only, with some absent. In the table there are roughly 35,000 clones, roughly 79% of which are singletons. The CDR3 sequence is 14 residues long. The V and J ends lost 2 bases and 3 bases respectively, with 9 bases between them. In germline, CDR1 is MNHNS, CDR2 SASEGT. This TCR was recovered from an adult with an advanced solid tumor such as melanoma, head and neck, liver or kidney cancer. The V and J genes are TRBV6-1 and TRBJ2-3; D possibly corresponds to TRBD2 (7 bases). The source was CD4+ or CD8+ T cells sorted from blood, collected in a trial of the OX40 agonist ivuxolimab. This chain's CDR3 is CASSEKGGTDTQYF. In nucleotides, the CDR3 is TGTGCCAGCAGTGAAAAGGGGGGGACAGATACGCAGTATTTT.